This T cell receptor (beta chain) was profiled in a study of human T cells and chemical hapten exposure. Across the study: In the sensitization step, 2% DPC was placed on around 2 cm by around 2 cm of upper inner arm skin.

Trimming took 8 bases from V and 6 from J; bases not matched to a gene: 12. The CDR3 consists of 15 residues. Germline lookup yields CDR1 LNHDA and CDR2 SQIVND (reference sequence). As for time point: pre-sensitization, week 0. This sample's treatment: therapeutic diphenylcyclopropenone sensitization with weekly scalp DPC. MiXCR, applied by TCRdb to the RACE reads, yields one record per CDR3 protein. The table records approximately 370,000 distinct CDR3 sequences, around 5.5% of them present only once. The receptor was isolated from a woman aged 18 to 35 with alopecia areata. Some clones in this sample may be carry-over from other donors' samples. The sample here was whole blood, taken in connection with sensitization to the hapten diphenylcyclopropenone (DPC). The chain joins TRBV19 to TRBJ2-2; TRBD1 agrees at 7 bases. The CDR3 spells CASRADREGSGELFF. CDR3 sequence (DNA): TGTGCCAGTCGCGCCGACAGGGAAGGGTCCGGGGAGCTGTTTTTT.